This T cell receptor beta chain was observed in a study of response to subunit inactivated influenza vaccine. TCRdb re-called the RT-PCR reads through MiXCR, storing one row per CDR3 protein. Counted here are about 780,000 distinct CDR3 sequences, approximately 17% occurring once; the ten biggest clones make up around 9.9%. Notes on the study in general: Authors suggested that a seasonal influenza vaccination recruits few new T cells each time.

V gave up 7 bases and J gave up 5 bases, with 17 bases separating them. The CDR3 consists of 15 residues. CDR1 is SGHTA and CDR2 is FQGNSA in the germline V gene. This clonotype has only a few counts. Its specificity is not known. The origin of this receptor is a man aged 50 to 60 who received an inactivated influenza vaccine. J is TRBJ2-2 and V is TRBV7-2; weak D call: TRBD2 (6 bases). The material was PBMCs from blood, obtained roughly 5 days after vaccination. CDR3 bases: TGTGCCAGCACACTCCGGGAGTTTCGTACCGGGGAGCTGTTTTTT. Encoded protein: CASTLREFRTGELFF.